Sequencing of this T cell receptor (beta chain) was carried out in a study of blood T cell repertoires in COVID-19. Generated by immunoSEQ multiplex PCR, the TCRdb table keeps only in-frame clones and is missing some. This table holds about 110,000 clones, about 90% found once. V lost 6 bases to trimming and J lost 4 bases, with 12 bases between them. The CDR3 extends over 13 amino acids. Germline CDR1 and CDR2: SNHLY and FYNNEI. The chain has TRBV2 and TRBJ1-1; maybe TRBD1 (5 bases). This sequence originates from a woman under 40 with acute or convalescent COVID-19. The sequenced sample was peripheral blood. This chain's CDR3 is CASSPQGGTEAFF. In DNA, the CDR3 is TGTGCCAGCAGCCCCCAGGGTGGCACTGAAGCTTTCTTT.